This T cell receptor (beta chain) was captured by sequencing in a study of cytomegalovirus exposure and HLA in healthy donors. General study results and limits: Most of the CMV-associated TCR beta chains (in a later analysis) appeared to be HLA-restricted. The CMV antigen specificity of a few CMV-associated chains was confirmed through in vitro analysis. The study put under 200 TCR beta chains on its list as cytomegalovirus-associated.

Germline V gives CDR1 MDHEN, CDR2 SYDVKM. V lost 3 bases and J lost 5; bases outside the gene matches: 3. This CDR3 is built from 14 residues. This clone appeared a single time. As yet, its antigen is unknown. With 60 Vbeta and 13 Jbeta primers, the PCR was carried out. The method was immunoSEQ multiplex PCR; TCRdb's version includes in-frame clones alone and lacks a portion of them. The sample consists of 60,000 to 85,000 clones, more than 75% of them appearing once. Donors in the study were healthy people who gave bone marrow. The chain is built from TRBV28 and TRBJ2-5; 10 nucleotides align to TRBD1. The sample was PBMCs. The receptor comes from a male donor in good health and CMV-seropositive. CDR3 residues: CASSLTGGVETQYF. The CDR3 nucleotides read TGTGCCAGCAGTTTGACAGGGGGCGTGGAGACCCAGTACTTC.